Listed below are T cell receptor beta chains from one sample, sequenced in a study of spatial heterogeneity in lung cancer. TCRdb recomputed calls from the 5' RACE reads with MiXCR, one row per CDR3 protein. The sample records some 25,000 distinct CDR3 sequences, about 7.6% being singletons. The material was lung tumor tissue, obtained at surgery. These receptors came from a male donor with early-stage non-small cell lung cancer. The CDR3 runs from the conserved cysteine through the conserved F or W. D genes are given only for firm matches. For some rows the clone size is stated as once, few or many, or as a class when expanded; others skip it.

j_call,clone_size,v_call,d_call,cdr3_nt,cdr3_aa
TRBJ1-4,many,TRBV20-1,NA,TGCAGTGCTAGAGACGGGGGTAGCGAAAAACTGTTTTTT,CSARDGGSEKLFF
TRBJ1-1,many,TRBV6-2/TRBV6-3,NA,TGTGCCAGCAGTTACGAACCCGCCAGGCTGAACACTGAAGCTTTCTTT,CASSYEPARLNTEAFF
TRBJ2-7,NA,TRBV7-2,NA,TGTGCCAGCAGCTTAAGGTGGGGCCACGAGCAGTACTTC,CASSLRWGHEQYF
TRBJ2-2,few,TRBV11-2,TRBD2,TGTGCCAGCAAGATAGGACTAGCTGGGACCGGGGAGCTGTTTTTT,CASKIGLAGTGELFF
TRBJ2-2,many,TRBV9,TRBD1,TGTGCCAGCAGCCCTTTCTGGACAGGGAAGAACACCGGGGAGCTGTTTTTT,CASSPFWTGKNTGELFF
TRBJ1-1,many,TRBV18,NA,TGTGCCAGCTCACCTGGCCAGGCCTGGCGGTACACTGAAGCTTTCTTT,CASSPGQAWRYTEAFF
TRBJ2-7,few,TRBV6-2/TRBV6-3,NA,TGTGCCAGCAGTTACGGGCGAGGCGCCGAGCAGTACTTC,CASSYGRGAEQYF
TRBJ2-1,many,TRBV10-3,NA,TGTGCCATCAGTGGTGGGGATGAGCAGTTCTTC,CAISGGDEQFF
TRBJ2-5,NA,TRBV6-2/TRBV6-3,NA,TGTGCCAGCGGTTCACAAGGCAAGGGTGTCAGAAGGGCACTAGAGACCCAGTACTTC,CASGSQGKGVRRALETQYF
TRBJ2-7,many,TRBV20-1,NA,TGCAGTACTAGAACCGGGGTCCCCTACGAGCAGTACTTC,CSTRTGVPYEQYF
TRBJ1-4,many,TRBV14,NA,TGTGCCAGCAGCCAAACTATTGATGAAAAACTGTTTTTT,CASSQTIDEKLFF
TRBJ1-3,many,TRBV7-2,NA,TGTGCCAGCAGGTTTGGGCCGGCCTCTGGAAACACCATATATTTT,CASRFGPASGNTIYF
TRBJ2-2,many,TRBV20-1,TRBD2,TGCAGTGCTATAGCGGGGGTAATTACCGGGGAGCTGTTTTTT,CSAIAGVITGELFF
TRBJ2-7,NA,TRBV7-9,NA,TGTGCCAGCAGCCCCCTCGGGGGCGAGCAGTACTTC,CASSPLGGEQYF
TRBJ1-5,few,TRBV7-2,NA,TGTGCCAGCAGCTTACCTCATCAGCCCCAGCATTTT,CASSLPHQPQHF
TRBJ1-5,many,TRBV7-2,NA,TGTGCCAGCAGCTTAGGATACAATCAGCCCCAGCATTTT,CASSLGYNQPQHF
TRBJ2-5,NA,TRBV3-1,NA,TGTGCCAGCAGCCAAGGGGTAGCCCAGTACTTC,CASSQGVAQYF
TRBJ1-5,medium-sized,TRBV18,TRBD1,TGTGCCAGCTCATCCAGGGGGCCTAGCAATCAGCCCCAGCATTTT,CASSSRGPSNQPQHF
TRBJ1-1,many,TRBV5-1,NA,TGCGCCAGCAGCCCCAGGGGTGACACTGAAGCTTTCTTT,CASSPRGDTEAFF
TRBJ2-2,many,TRBV4-2,TRBD2,TGTGCCAGCAGCGAAACGGGACTAGCGGGGTATCAAGGCACCGGGGAGCTGTTTTTT,CASSETGLAGYQGTGELFF
TRBJ1-6,many,TRBV5-1,TRBD1,TGCGCCAGCAGCGACAGGGAACCGAATTCACCCCTCCACTTT,CASSDREPNSPLHF
TRBJ1-1,NA,TRBV15,TRBD1,TGTGCCACCAGCAGAGTTCTTGTCAGGGGGATAGTACAAGCTTTCTTT,CATSRVLVRGIVQAFF
TRBJ1-4,many,TRBV14,TRBD1,TGTGCCAGCAGCCAAGATAGGCGGGACAGCACGGAAAAACTGTTTTTT,CASSQDRRDSTEKLFF
TRBJ1-5,many,TRBV20-1,TRBD1,TGCAGTGCTAGAGATCGTTCCAGGGGGAATCAGCCCCAGCATTTT,CSARDRSRGNQPQHF
TRBJ2-1,many,TRBV12-3/TRBV12-4,NA,TGTGCCAGCAGGCCGCGACTAGCCTACAATGAGCAGTTCTTC,CASRPRLAYNEQFF
TRBJ2-3,NA,TRBV4-2,NA,TGTGCCAGCAGATTCCAGGGTGCAGATACGCAGTATTTT,CASRFQGADTQYF
TRBJ1-3,many,TRBV5-5,NA,TGTGCCAGCAGCTTGAAGGGCTCTTTCTCTGGAAACACCATATATTTT,CASSLKGSFSGNTIYF
TRBJ1-3,few,TRBV21-1,NA,TGTGCCAGCAGCAAAGATAAGAGACACCGGCCTGGAAACACCATATATTTT,CASSKDKRHRPGNTIYF
TRBJ2-5,many,TRBV28,NA,TGTGCCAGCAGCTACGGGTGGCAAGAGACCCAGTACTTC,CASSYGWQETQYF
TRBJ2-7,medium-sized,TRBV20-1,NA,TGCAGTGCTAGGGACGGATCAGGGAGCCCCTACGAGCAGTACTTC,CSARDGSGSPYEQYF
TRBJ2-5,many,TRBV6-6,TRBD1,TGTGCCAGCAGCCACAGGGGCACTCAAGAGACCCAGTACTTC,CASSHRGTQETQYF
TRBJ1-5,many,TRBV28,NA,TGTGCCAGCAGTTTACCCCAATGGGAGCAGCCCCAGCATTTT,CASSLPQWEQPQHF
TRBJ1-2,NA,TRBV27,TRBD1,TGTGCCAGCAGTTTGGGACAGTACTATGGCTACACCTTC,CASSLGQYYGYTF
TRBJ2-5,medium-sized,TRBV7-2,NA,TGTGCCAGCAGCTTTTTAGGGACTCAAGAGACCCAGTACTTC,CASSFLGTQETQYF
TRBJ1-1,few,TRBV30,TRBD1,TGTGCCTGGAGATACAGGGGGCTGAGAACTGAAGCTTTCTTT,CAWRYRGLRTEAFF
TRBJ2-6,many,TRBV6-2/TRBV6-3,NA,TGTGCCAGCCTCTCGCCAGGGAGCGGGGCCAACGTCCTGACTTTC,CASLSPGSGANVLTF
TRBJ2-5,many,TRBV3-1,NA,TGTGCCAGCAGCCATCCTTTGGGCAGGGGCCAAGAGACCCAGTACTTC,CASSHPLGRGQETQYF
TRBJ2-7,large,TRBV4-1,NA,TGCGCCAGCAGCCAAGATGGAGAGGGGGACGAGCAGTACTTC,CASSQDGEGDEQYF
TRBJ2-7,NA,TRBV20-1,TRBD2,TGCAGTGCTAGAGATGGCTGGACTAGCGCCTCCTGCGAGCAGTACTTC,CSARDGWTSASCEQYF
TRBJ2-2,many,TRBV6-1,NA,TGTGCCAGCAGGCGCATATCCGGGGAGCTGTTTTTT,CASRRISGELFF
TRBJ1-2,many,TRBV24-1,TRBD1,TGTGCCACCAGTGACCCCGGGACAGCCGCCTATGGCTACACCTTC,CATSDPGTAAYGYTF
TRBJ2-4,many,TRBV5-6,NA,TGTGCCAGCAGCTTGAGGTCAGGCGCCCCAGCCAAAAACATTCAGTACTTC,CASSLRSGAPAKNIQYF
TRBJ1-2,many,TRBV10-3,NA,TGTGCCATCACCGCCCAAACGGGGGGCTATGGCTACACCTTC,CAITAQTGGYGYTF
TRBJ1-4,NA,TRBV9,NA,TGTGCCAGCAGCGCGGGAACTAATGAAAAACTGTTTTTT,CASSAGTNEKLFF
TRBJ1-2,many,TRBV6-2/TRBV6-3,NA,TGTGCCAGCAGGAAGGGAATCCTGCAGGGCTATGGCTACACCTTC,CASRKGILQGYGYTF
TRBJ2-7,NA,TRBV5-1,NA,TGCGCCAGCAGCTTCTTACGGGGCCAGGAGTACGAGCAGTACTTC,CASSFLRGQEYEQYF
TRBJ2-5,few,TRBV29-1,NA,TGCAGCGTTCAGGGAAGTAGCGAGACCCAGTACTTC,CSVQGSSETQYF
TRBJ2-1,many,TRBV12-3/TRBV12-4,TRBD2,TGTGCCAGCAGGAAATCCCCGGGGGGGGGCTACAATGAGCAGTTCTTC,CASRKSPGGGYNEQFF
TRBJ2-3,many,TRBV5-4,NA,TGTGCCAGCAGCCCGGGACTGACTAGCACAGATACGCAGTATTTT,CASSPGLTSTDTQYF
TRBJ2-2,NA,TRBV13,NA,TGTGCCAGCAGCTTAGCCCAGGGCTCGGGGGAGCTGTTTTTT,CASSLAQGSGELFF
TRBJ2-1,medium-sized,TRBV12-3/TRBV12-4,NA,TGTGCCAGCATCTTCTCTGGGGGATACAATGAGCAGTTCTTC,CASIFSGGYNEQFF
TRBJ1-1,many,TRBV6-2/TRBV6-3,NA,TGTGCCAGCAGCCAGGGGAATGAAGCTTTCTTT,CASSQGNEAFF
TRBJ2-2,many,TRBV29-1,NA,TGCAGCGCGAGGGGGACAACACCAACCGGGGAGCTGTTTTTT,CSARGTTPTGELFF
TRBJ1-2,many,TRBV9,TRBD1,TGTGCCAGCAGCGTTGGACAGGGGGCGAACTATGGCTACACCTTC,CASSVGQGANYGYTF
TRBJ2-3,many,TRBV20-1,TRBD2,TGCAGTGCTCAGGACCTAGCGGGGGACAGGGATACGCAGTATTTT,CSAQDLAGDRDTQYF
TRBJ1-2,NA,TRBV20-1,TRBD1,TGCAGTGCTAGAGATAGGGACAGGGAATATGGCTACACCTTC,CSARDRDREYGYTF
TRBJ2-7,few,TRBV20-1,TRBD1,TGCAGTGCTAGAGATGGACAGGGGAGGGTCGAGCAGTACTTC,CSARDGQGRVEQYF
TRBJ2-3,NA,TRBV4-2,TRBD2,TGTGCCAGCAGCCCCTACTTGGCTAGCGGGGGGATTAGCACAGATACGCAGTATTTT,CASSPYLASGGISTDTQYF
TRBJ2-5,NA,TRBV12-3/TRBV12-4,TRBD2,TGTGCCAGCAGTTTGATAGCGGGAGGGTCCCAAGAGACCCAGTACTTC,CASSLIAGGSQETQYF